Presented here are 9 T cell receptor beta chains from one specimen sequenced in a study of blood T cells in healthy people across ages. A J-beta primer mix and a sample-barcoded 5' primer were used in a second PCR of about 7 to 12 cycles. TCRdb called the 5' RACE reads again in MiXCR, with one record for every CDR3 protein. The sample has about a million distinct CDR3 sequences; 51% are singletons. The sequenced sample was blood. The receptor source for this set is a woman aged 55-75 years in good health.

J is TRBJ1-1 and V is TRBV9; no clear D gene. Germline CDR1 and CDR2: SGDLS and YYNGEE. V shed 0 bases and J shed 0 bases, with 9 bases lying between them. This CDR3 is built from 15 residues. This CDR3 reads CASSVAPTMNTEAFF. The CDR3 nucleotides are TGTGCCAGCAGCGTAGCTCCGACTATGAACACTGAAGCTTTCTTT.

The chain joins TRBV4-2 to TRBJ2-7; 9 bases match TRBD1. V lost 0 bases, J lost 3 bases, and 12 bases stayed unmatched. The germline CDR1 and CDR2 sequences are LGHNA and YNFKEQ. This CDR3 has 18 amino acids. The DNA of the CDR3 is TGTGCCAGCAGCCAAGATCTACAGGGGGCTATAACTTTCTACGAGCAGTACTTC. This codes for CASSQDLQGAITFYEQYF.

This clonotype has just a few counts. V and J are TRBV13 and TRBJ2-3; TRBD1 is a possible D gene (5 bases). The germline gives CDR1 PRHDT, CDR2 FYEKMQ (reference sequence). The CDR3 length is 15 residues. V was shortened by 2 bases and J by 5 bases, with 14 bases between the two germline ends. The CDR3 reads CASSLNGLRGDTQYF. In DNA, the CDR3 is TGTGCCAGCAGCTTAAACGGGCTTAGGGGAGATACGCAGTATTTT.

The chain links TRBV6-2 or TRBV6-3 to TRBJ2-1, with 9 bases matching TRBD1. Germline CDR1 reads MNHEY; CDR2 reads SVGEGT. Unmatched junction bases numbered 5, after V lost 4 bases and J lost 4 bases. The CDR3 totals 15 residues. The CDR3 loop is CASSSPGQGYNEQFF. The DNA of the CDR3 is TGTGCCAGCAGTTCTCCGGGACAGGGATACAATGAGCAGTTCTTC.

V gene TRBV15 combines with J gene TRBJ2-1, with D unresolved. Germline assignment: CDR1 LNHNV and CDR2 YYDKDF (reference sequence). V lost 1 base and J lost 6, with 13 bases in between. This CDR3 spans 15 amino acids. CDR3 residues: CATSRGAFPGNEQFF. The CDR3 DNA follows: TGTGCCACCAGCAGAGGAGCCTTTCCGGGCAATGAGCAGTTCTTC.

As regards this clonotype: A junction boundary mismatches the germline segment, possibly from a read error. The rearrangement joins TRBV7-2 to TRBJ1-2, with D unresolved. Germline V lookup: CDR1 SGHTA, CDR2 FQGNSA. This CDR3 has 13 amino acids. Here the CDR3 reads CASSVAVAGGYTF. The CDR3 DNA sequence: TGTGCCAGCAGCGTAGCAGTAGCGGGAGGCTACACCTTC. Complete variable domain (other parts from reference TRBV7-2 and TRBJ1-2): GAGVSQSPSNKVTEKGKDVELRCDPISGHTALYWYRQSLGQGLEFLIYFQGNSAPDKSGLPSDRFSAERTGGSVSTLTIQRTQQEDSAVYLCASSVAVAGGYTFGSGTRLTVV.

On this clonotype: A much larger clone lies one base from this, so it may be a read error. The V call is TRBV10-3, the J call TRBJ2-5, with 12 positions matching TRBD1. The CDR3 runs to 14 residues. V shed 8 bases, J shed 11 bases, and the junction held 12 bases outside the gene matches. Germline-derived CDR1 and CDR2 are ENHRY and SYGVKD. CDR3 protein: CAIAGTGGWSEQYF. For the CDR3, the DNA is TGTGCCATCGCAGGGACAGGGGGCTGGAGTGAGCAGTACTTC.

V and J are TRBV5-1 and TRBJ2-3; D may be TRBD2 (5 bases). CDR3 length: 14 amino acids. Trimming removed 2 bases at V and 4 bases at J, with 11 bases between. Germline CDR1 and CDR2: SGHRS and YFSETQ. The CDR3 DNA reads as TGCGCCAGCAGCTTCTCGGGATTGTCAGATACGCAGTATTTT. This encodes CASSFSGLSDTQYF.

The chain recombines TRBV7-9 with TRBJ1-1; no clear D gene. The germline CDR1 and CDR2 sequences are SEHNR and FQNEAQ (reference sequence). V dropped 6 bases and J dropped 0 bases, with 14 bases sitting between them. CDR3 length: 15 amino acids. CDR3 region: CASRGIQVMNTEAFF. Written as DNA, the CDR3 is TGTGCCAGCAGGGGGATTCAGGTCATGAACACTGAAGCTTTCTTT.